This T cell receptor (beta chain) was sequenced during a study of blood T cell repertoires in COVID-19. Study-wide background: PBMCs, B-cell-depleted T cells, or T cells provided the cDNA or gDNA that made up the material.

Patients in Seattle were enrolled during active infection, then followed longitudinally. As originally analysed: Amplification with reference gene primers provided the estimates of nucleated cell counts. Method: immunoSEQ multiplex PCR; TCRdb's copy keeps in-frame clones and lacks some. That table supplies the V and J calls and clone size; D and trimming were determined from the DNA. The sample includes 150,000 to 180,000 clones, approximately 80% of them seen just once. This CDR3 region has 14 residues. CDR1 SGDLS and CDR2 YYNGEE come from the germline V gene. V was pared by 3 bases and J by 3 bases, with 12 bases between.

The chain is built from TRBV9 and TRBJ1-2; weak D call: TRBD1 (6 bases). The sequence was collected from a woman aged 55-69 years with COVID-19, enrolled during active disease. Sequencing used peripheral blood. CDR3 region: CASSAAPGDYGYTF. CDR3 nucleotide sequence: TGTGCCAGCAGCGCAGCACCAGGGGACTATGGCTACACCTTC.